The entry below gives a single T cell receptor beta chain sequence along with its context. This CDR3 has 15 amino acids. V was pared by 4 bases and J by 1 base, with 5 bases of the junction left unmatched. Germline values: CDR1 SGHNT, CDR2 YENEEA. The record originates from a study of blood T cell repertoires in COVID-19. Study-wide context: Spain, Italy and the United States supplied samples that represented acute and convalescent COVID-19. Sources were T cells, B-cell-depleted T cells, or PBMCs; the material itself was cDNA or gDNA.

The table came from immunoSEQ multiplex PCR; TCRdb's copy has only in-frame clones and leaves some out. Of over 400,000 clones listed, about 88% are singletons. Categorization into cohorts depended on clinical history that participants reported. What was sequenced was PBMCs or T cells enriched from blood (not recorded which). The chain has TRBV11-3 and TRBJ2-3; 7 bases map to TRBD2. This TCR derives from a woman in her sixties or seventies who had recovered from COVID-19. The CDR3 region is CASSYGGGRTDTQYF. The CDR3 bases are TGTGCCAGCAGCTATGGGGGGGGACGCACAGATACGCAGTATTTT. Full variable domain (rest looked up from reference TRBV11-3 and TRBJ2-3): EAGVVQSPRYKIIEKKQPVAFWCNPISGHNTLYWYLQNLGQGPELLIRYENEEAVDDSQLPKDRFSAERLKGVDSTLKIQPAELGDSAVYLCASSYGGGRTDTQYFGPGTRLTVL.